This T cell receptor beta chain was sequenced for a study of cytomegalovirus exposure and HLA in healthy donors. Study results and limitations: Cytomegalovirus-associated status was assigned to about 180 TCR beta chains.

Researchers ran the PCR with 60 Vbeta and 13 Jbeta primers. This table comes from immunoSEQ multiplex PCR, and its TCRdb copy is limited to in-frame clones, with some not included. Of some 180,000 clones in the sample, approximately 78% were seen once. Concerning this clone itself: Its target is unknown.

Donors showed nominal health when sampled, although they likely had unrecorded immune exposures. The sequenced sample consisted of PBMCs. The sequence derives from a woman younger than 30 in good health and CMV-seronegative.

The CDR3 region has the DNA TGTGCCAGCAGCTTCTATCACAGGGCAGGGAACACTGAAGCTTTCTTT. Amino acid sequence: CASSFYHRAGNTEAFF. V usage is TRBV13 and J usage is TRBJ1-1; D perhaps matches TRBD1 (6 bases). CDR1 is PRHDT, CDR2 FYEKMQ, per germline (reference sequence). Between the trimmed V and J ends, which lost 3 bases and 1 base, there was a span of 15 bases. The CDR3 length is 16 residues.